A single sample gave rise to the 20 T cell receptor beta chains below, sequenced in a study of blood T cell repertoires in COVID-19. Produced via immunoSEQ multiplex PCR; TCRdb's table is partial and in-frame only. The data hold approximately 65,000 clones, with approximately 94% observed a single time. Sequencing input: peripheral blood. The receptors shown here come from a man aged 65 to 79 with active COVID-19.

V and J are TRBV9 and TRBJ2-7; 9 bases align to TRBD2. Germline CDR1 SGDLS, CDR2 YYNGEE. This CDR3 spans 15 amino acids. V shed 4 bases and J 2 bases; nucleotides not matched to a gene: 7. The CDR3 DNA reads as TGTGCCAGCAGCCCACGGCTAGCGGGGACCTACGAGCAGTACTTC. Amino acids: CASSPRLAGTYEQYF.

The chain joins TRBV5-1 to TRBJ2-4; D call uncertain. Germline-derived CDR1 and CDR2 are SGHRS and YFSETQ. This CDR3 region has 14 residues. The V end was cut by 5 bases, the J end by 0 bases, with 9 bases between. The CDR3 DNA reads TGCGCCAGCAGGGGTACAGTAGCCAAAAACATTCAGTACTTC. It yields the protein CASRGTVAKNIQYF.

CDR3 bases: TGTGCCAGCTCACCGGGACAGGGTAACTCTGGAAACACCATATATTTT. This codes for CASSPGQGNSGNTIYF. V gene TRBV18 combines with J gene TRBJ1-3, with 9 positions matching TRBD1. V trimming: 3 bases; J trimming: 0 bases; junction bases outside the gene matches: 3. The V gene's germline CDR1 is KGHSH and CDR2 LQKENI. The CDR3 is 16 residues long.

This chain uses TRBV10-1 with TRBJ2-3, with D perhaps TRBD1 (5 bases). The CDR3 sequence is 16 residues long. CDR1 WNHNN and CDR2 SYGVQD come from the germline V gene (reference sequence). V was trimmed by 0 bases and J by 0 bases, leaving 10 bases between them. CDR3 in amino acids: CASSESVGASTDTQYF. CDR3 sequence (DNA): TGCGCCAGCAGTGAGTCGGTTGGGGCTAGCACAGATACGCAGTATTTT.

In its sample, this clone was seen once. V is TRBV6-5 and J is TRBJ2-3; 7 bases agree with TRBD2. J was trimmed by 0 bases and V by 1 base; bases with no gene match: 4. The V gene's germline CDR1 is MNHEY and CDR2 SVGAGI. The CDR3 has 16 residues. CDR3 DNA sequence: TGTGCCAGCAGTTACTACGGGAGGACTAGCACAGATACGCAGTATTTT. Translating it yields CASSYYGRTSTDTQYF.

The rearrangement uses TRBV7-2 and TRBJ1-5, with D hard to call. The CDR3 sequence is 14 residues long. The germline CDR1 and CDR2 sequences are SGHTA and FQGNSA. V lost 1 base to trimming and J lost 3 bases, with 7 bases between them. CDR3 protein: CASSLGGFNQPQHF. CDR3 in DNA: TGTGCCAGCAGCTTAGGCGGTTTCAATCAGCCCCAGCATTTT. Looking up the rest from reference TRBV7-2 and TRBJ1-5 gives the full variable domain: GAGVSQSPSNKVTEKGKDVELRCDPISGHTALYWYRQSLGQGLEFLIYFQGNSAPDKSGLPSDRFSAERTGGSVSTLTIQRTQQEDSAVYLCASSLGGFNQPQHFGDGTRLSIL.

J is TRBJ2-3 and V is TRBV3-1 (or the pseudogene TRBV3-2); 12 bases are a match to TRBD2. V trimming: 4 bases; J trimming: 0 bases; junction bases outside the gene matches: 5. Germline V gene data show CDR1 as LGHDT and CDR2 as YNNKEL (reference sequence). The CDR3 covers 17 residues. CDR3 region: CASSRRLAGASTDTQYF. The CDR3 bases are TGTGCCAGCAGCCGCCGACTAGCGGGAGCAAGCACAGATACGCAGTATTTT.

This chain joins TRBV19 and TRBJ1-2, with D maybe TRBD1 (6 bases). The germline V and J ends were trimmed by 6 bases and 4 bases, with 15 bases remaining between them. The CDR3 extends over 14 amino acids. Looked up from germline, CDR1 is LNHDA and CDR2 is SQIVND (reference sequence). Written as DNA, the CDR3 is TGTGCCAGTAGGTCAGGGGAAGGAGGCTATGGCTACACCTTC. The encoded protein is CASRSGEGGYGYTF.

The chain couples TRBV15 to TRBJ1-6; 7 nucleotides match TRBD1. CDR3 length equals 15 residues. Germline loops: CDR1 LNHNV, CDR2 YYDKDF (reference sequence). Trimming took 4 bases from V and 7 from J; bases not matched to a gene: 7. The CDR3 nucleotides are TGTGCCACCAGCACCAAGACAGGGAGAAATTCACCCCTCCACTTT. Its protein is CATSTKTGRNSPLHF.

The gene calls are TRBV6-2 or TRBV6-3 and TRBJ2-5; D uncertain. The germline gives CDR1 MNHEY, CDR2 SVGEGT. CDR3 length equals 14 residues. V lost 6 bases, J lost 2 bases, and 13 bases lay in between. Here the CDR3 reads CASRPPAGQETQYF. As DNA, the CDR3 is TGTGCCAGCAGACCTCCCGCAGGACAAGAGACCCAGTACTTC.

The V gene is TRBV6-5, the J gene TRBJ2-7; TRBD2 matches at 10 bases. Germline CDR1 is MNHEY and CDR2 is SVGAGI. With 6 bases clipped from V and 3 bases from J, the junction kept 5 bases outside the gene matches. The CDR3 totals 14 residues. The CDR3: CASSRLAGSYEQYV. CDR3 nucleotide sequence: TGTGCCAGCAGCCGACTAGCGGGTAGCTACGAGCAGTACGTC.

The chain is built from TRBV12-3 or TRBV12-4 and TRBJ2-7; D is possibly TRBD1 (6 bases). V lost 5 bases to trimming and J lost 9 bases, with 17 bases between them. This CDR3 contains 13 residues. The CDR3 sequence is CASSRLDRGGQYF. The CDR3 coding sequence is TGTGCCAGCAGTCGACTCGACAGAGGGGGGCAGTACTTC.

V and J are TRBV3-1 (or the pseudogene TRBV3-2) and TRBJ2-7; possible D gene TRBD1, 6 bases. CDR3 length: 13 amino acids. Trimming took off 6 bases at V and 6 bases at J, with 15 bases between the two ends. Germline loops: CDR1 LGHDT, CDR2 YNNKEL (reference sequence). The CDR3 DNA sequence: TGTGCCAGCAGTTCGAGGACGACAGGCGAGCAGTACTTC. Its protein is CASSSRTTGEQYF.

The CDR3 spells CASSSPGQGRGMSSPLHF. CDR3 DNA sequence: TGTGCCAGCAGCTCCCCGGGACAGGGGAGGGGGATGTCTTCACCCCTCCACTTT. The rearrangement links TRBV6-2 or TRBV6-3 to TRBJ1-6; TRBD1 agrees at 10 bases. With 6 bases clipped from V and 9 bases from J, the junction kept 17 bases outside the gene matches. The CDR3 consists of 18 residues. Germline CDR1 is MNHEY and CDR2 is SVGEGT.

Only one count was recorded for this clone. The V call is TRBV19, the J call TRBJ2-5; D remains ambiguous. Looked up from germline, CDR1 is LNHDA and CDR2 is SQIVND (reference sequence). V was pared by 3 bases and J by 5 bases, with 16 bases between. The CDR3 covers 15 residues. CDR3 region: CASSISLARAETQYF. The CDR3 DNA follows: TGTGCCAGTAGTATTAGTTTGGCCAGAGCGGAGACCCAGTACTTC.

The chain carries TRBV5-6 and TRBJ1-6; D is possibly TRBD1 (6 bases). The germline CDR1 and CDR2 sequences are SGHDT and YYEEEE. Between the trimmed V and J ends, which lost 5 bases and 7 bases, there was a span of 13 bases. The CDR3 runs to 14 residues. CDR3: CASRSTGRNSPLHF. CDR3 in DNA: TGTGCCAGCAGATCGACAGGTCGAAATTCACCCCTCCACTTT.

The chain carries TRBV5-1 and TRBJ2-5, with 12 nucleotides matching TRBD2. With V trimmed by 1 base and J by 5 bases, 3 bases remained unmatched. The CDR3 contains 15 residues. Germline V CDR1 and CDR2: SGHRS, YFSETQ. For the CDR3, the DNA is TGCGCCAGCAGCTTGCCTAGCGGGGGGGCTGAGACCCAGTACTTC. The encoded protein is CASSLPSGGAETQYF.

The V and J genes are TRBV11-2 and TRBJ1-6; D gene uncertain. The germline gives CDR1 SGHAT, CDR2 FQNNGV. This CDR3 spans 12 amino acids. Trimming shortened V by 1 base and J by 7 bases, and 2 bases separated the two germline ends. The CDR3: CASSLANSPLHF. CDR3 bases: TGTGCCAGCAGCTTAGCGAATTCACCCCTCCACTTT.

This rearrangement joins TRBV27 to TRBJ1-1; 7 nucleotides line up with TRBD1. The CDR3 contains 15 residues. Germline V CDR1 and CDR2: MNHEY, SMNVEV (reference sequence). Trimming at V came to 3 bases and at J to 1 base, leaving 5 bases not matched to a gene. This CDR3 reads CASSFDRDGNTEAFF. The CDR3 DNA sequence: TGTGCCAGCAGTTTCGACAGGGACGGGAACACTGAAGCTTTCTTT.

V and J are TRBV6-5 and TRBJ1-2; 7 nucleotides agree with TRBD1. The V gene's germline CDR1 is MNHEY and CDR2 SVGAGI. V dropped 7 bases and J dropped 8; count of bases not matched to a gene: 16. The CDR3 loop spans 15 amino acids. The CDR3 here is CASNPITGTDMGYTF. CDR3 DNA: TGTGCCAGCAACCCGATAACCGGGACAGATATGGGCTACACCTTC.